The present T cell receptor (beta chain) was sequenced within a study of cytotoxic CD8 clonotypes in ibrutinib-treated CLL. On the study more broadly: On average, around 85,000 productive rearrangements and 255,043 productive templates per sample.

About this clone itself: Its antigen is still unknown.

V was pared by 0 bases and J by 4 bases, with 6 bases between. Per the germline V gene, CDR1 is LGHNA and CDR2 is YSLEER. The CDR3 is 14 amino acids. Generated by immunoSEQ multiplex PCR, the TCRdb table keeps only in-frame clones and is missing some. The sample contains about 250,000 clones, about three quarters of which appear only once. Study-wide points: Public clonotypes were rare and shrank or held steady on treatment.

This clonotype originated in a human donor with chronic lymphocytic leukemia. The rearrangement links TRBV4-3 to TRBJ1-4, with D unresolved. Sequences were derived from PBMCs, sampled after 24 months of ibrutinib treatment. The CDR3 DNA sequence: TGCGCCAGCAGCCAAGAATGGCTTAATGAAAAACTGTTTTTT. It yields the protein CASSQEWLNEKLFF.